The T cell receptor (beta chain) described here comes from a study of response to subunit inactivated influenza vaccine. TCRdb re-called the RT-PCR reads through MiXCR, storing one row per CDR3 protein. The sample holds 300,000 to 350,000 distinct CDR3 sequences; about a fifth are singletons and the top ten take roughly 10%. To note about this clonotype: The antigen is not known.

Between the trimmed V and J ends, which lost 3 bases and 5 bases, there was a span of 9 bases. The germline CDR1 and CDR2 sequences are SGHTA and FQGNSA. The CDR3 length is 13 residues. Study-level points and caveats: T cells newly recruited by each seasonal influenza vaccination are few, the authors suggested.

This clonotype originated in a man aged 50 to 69 who received an inactivated influenza vaccine. The sample was PBMCs from blood, taken 21 months after vaccination. This sequence joins TRBV7-2 and TRBJ2-3; D gene unclear. This CDR3 reads CASSFGVKDTQYF. As DNA, the CDR3 is TGTGCCAGCAGCTTTGGAGTTAAAGATACGCAGTATTTT.